This T cell receptor (beta chain) was obtained from a study of CD4 and CD8 cells across lung adenocarcinoma regions. Germline V lookup: CDR1 MNHEY, CDR2 SVGEGT. This CDR3 spans 12 amino acids. Between the trimmed V and J ends, which lost 4 bases and 8 bases, there was a span of 11 bases. TCRdb reprocessed the PCR reads via MiXCR and lists one record per CDR3 protein. The sample carries some 10,000 distinct CDR3 sequences, roughly 52% recorded once. Localized lung adenocarcinoma, a non-small cell lung cancer, affected the donors. This sequence originates from a female donor with lung adenocarcinoma. The CD4 and CD8 labels of this study may be unreliable. The chain uses TRBV6-2 or TRBV6-3 and TRBJ1-1; D not certain. Sample: CD8+ T cells from the margin of a lung tumor. This chain's CDR3 is CASSSLWEEAFF. In nucleotides, the CDR3 is TGTGCCAGCAGTTCCCTTTGGGAGGAAGCTTTCTTT.